This T cell receptor (beta chain) was observed in a study of a mutant IDH1 vaccine in newly diagnosed glioma. Across the study: Vaccine dosing followed radiotherapy by 4-6 weeks, or accompanied temozolomide cycles. V12 occurred at week 35 and V13 at week 47.

Profiling relied on immunoSEQ multiplex PCR, and the TCRdb table lists in-frame clones only, not all of them. Of 30,000 to 40,000 clones listed, approximately 90% are singletons. With regard to this clone: Its antigen is currently unknown.

J was trimmed by 6 bases and V by 6 bases; bases with no gene match: 9. The length of the CDR3 is 13 residues. Per the germline V gene, CDR1 is SQVTM and CDR2 is ANQGSEA. Sample time point: week 47, end of study. What each vaccine dose contained was 300 ug of mutant IDH1 20-mer peptide, accompanied by topical imiquimod. The donors' diagnosis was new WHO grade 3 or 4 astrocytoma that was IDH1-mutant and ATRX-lost. The TCR sequence derives from a woman aged 25 to 39 with glioma. The sequencing used PBMCs, collected from a glioma patient whose treatment included an IDH1 peptide vaccine. This chain uses TRBV29-1 with TRBJ2-3; 7 nucleotides agree with TRBD1. CDR3 region: CSVNRGTYDTQYF. The CDR3, as DNA: TGCAGCGTAAACAGGGGTACCTACGATACGCAGTATTTT.